This TCR beta chain emerged from a study of T cell changes during pregnancy in multiple sclerosis. Using immunoSEQ multiplex PCR, the repertoire was profiled, and TCRdb retains in-frame clones only, with some absent. The sample holds 69,000 or so clones, roughly 92% seen once. V lost 5 bases, J lost 4 bases, and 9 bases lay in between. The germline CDR1 and CDR2 sequences are KGHSH and LQKENI. The CDR3 runs 13 residues. The gene calls are TRBV18 and TRBJ1-5; D unclear. This TCR was sampled from a female donor in good health, enrolled as a control in a pregnancy study. Specimen: peripheral blood, collected in the third trimester of pregnancy. The CDR3 protein is CASSMGGNQPQHF. The CDR3 nucleotides are TGTGCCAGCTCAATGGGAGGGAATCAGCCCCAGCATTTT.